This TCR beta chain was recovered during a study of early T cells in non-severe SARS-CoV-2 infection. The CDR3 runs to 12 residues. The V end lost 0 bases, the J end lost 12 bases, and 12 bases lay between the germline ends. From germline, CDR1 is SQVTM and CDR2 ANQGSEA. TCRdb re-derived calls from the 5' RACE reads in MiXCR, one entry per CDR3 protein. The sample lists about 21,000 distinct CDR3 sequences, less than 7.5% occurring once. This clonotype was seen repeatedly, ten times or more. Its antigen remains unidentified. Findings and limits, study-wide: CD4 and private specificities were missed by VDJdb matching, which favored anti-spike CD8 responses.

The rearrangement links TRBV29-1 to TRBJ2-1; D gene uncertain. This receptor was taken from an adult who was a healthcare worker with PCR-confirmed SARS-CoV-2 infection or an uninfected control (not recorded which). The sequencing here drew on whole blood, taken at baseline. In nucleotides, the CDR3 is TGCAGCGTTGAAGATCGGAATTTCGGGCAGTTCTTC. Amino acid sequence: CSVEDRNFGQFF.